The 20 T cell receptor beta chains given below trace back to one sample, sequenced in a study of patients and donors after allogeneic stem cell transplantation. A single record per CDR3 protein comes from TCRdb applying MiXCR to the RT-PCR reads. The sample yields some 880,000 distinct CDR3 sequences, about 20% seen once. Sequencing was carried out using blood, either unsorted or a sorted T cell fraction (not recorded which). The origin of the receptors is a human donor who was either an allogeneic HSCT recipient or a stem cell or donor lymphocyte infusion donor (not recorded which). It is not recorded whose cells these are; they may come from a transplant donor.

This clonotype was picked up a small number of times. The chain recombines TRBV27 with TRBJ2-7; D unresolved. The CDR3 consists of 14 residues. Germline CDR1 is MNHEY and CDR2 is SMNVEV (reference sequence). Trimming removed 3 bases at V and 2 bases at J, with 11 bases between. In DNA form, the CDR3 reads TGTGCCAGCAGTTTGACGAGCCCAGCCTACGAGCAGTACTTC. Amino acids: CASSLTSPAYEQYF.

This clonotype has just a few counts. The chain combines TRBV20-1 with TRBJ1-1; perhaps TRBD1 as D (5 bases). The V gene lost 3 bases and the J gene lost 0 bases, with 14 bases spanning the gap. The CDR3 has 15 residues. From germline, CDR1 is DFQATT and CDR2 SNEGSKA (reference sequence). The CDR3: CSASEAGLLNTEAFF. The CDR3 DNA follows: TGCAGTGCTAGTGAGGCGGGACTACTGAACACTGAAGCTTTCTTT.

This clonotype was counted ten times or more. This chain uses TRBV7-2 with TRBJ2-1; 9 bases align to TRBD2. The CDR3 is 17 amino acids. The germline V gene has CDR1 SGHTA and CDR2 FQGNSA. The V segment lost 1 base and the J segment 4 bases; nucleotides outside the gene matches: 8. In nucleotides, the CDR3 is TGTGCCAGCAGCTTAGAATCTAGCGGGACAGTATACAATGAGCAGTTCTTC. Translating gives CASSLESSGTVYNEQFF. The full variable domain, with the rest looked up from reference TRBV7-2 and TRBJ2-1, is GAGVSQSPSNKVTEKGKDVELRCDPISGHTALYWYRQSLGQGLEFLIYFQGNSAPDKSGLPSDRFSAERTGGSVSTLTIQRTQQEDSAVYLCASSLESSGTVYNEQFFGPGTRLTVL.

This clonotype was recorded a few times. The chain is built from TRBV27 and TRBJ2-3; D may correspond to TRBD1 or TRBD2 (5 bases each). The CDR3 covers 12 residues. Germline CDR1 reads MNHEY; CDR2 reads SMNVEV (reference sequence). CDR3 sequence (DNA): TGTGCAAGCGGACATATCACAGATACGCAGTATTTT. Amino acids: CASGHITDTQYF.

This clonotype was seen ten or more times. The chain employs TRBV12-3 or TRBV12-4 and TRBJ2-3; D might be TRBD2 (6 bases). The CDR3 contains 15 residues. The V and J ends lost 6 bases and 0 bases respectively, with 13 bases between them. The CDR3 protein is CASRSGLPSTDTQYF. In DNA, the CDR3 is TGTGCCAGCAGATCGGGACTCCCTAGCACAGATACGCAGTATTTT.

The J gene is TRBJ2-3, the V gene TRBV2, with D unclear. Deletions cut 3 bases from V and 4 bases from J, with 17 bases between. This CDR3 contains 16 residues. The germline V gene encodes CDR1 SNHLY and CDR2 FYNNEI. DNA of the CDR3: TGTGCCAGCAGTGAGTTAAGCTGGATCCATGCAGATACGCAGTATTTT. This codes for CASSELSWIHADTQYF.

V gene TRBV28 combines with J gene TRBJ2-7; 7 bases align to TRBD1. The CDR3 contains 15 residues. Germline CDR1 and CDR2: MDHEN and SYDVKM. Trimming at V came to 6 bases and at J to 3 bases, leaving 11 bases not matched to a gene. In nucleotides, the CDR3 is TGTGCCAGCAGATGGACCGGGGCAGGGGGCTACGAGCAGTACTTC. This sequence encodes CASRWTGAGGYEQYF.

This clonotype was detected a few times. The chain employs TRBV20-1 and TRBJ2-5; 9 nucleotides align to TRBD2. Looked up from germline, CDR1 is DFQATT and CDR2 is SNEGSKA (reference sequence). The V and J ends lost 2 bases and 6 bases, in that order; junction bases with no gene match: 7. The CDR3 loop spans 14 amino acids. The CDR3 DNA is TGCAGTGCTAGACGGCGGGGGGGCCAGCAGACCCAGTACTTC. Translated: CSARRRGGQQTQYF.

The rearrangement uses TRBV27 and TRBJ2-1, with TRBD2 matching over 7 bases. Germline V gene lookup returns CDR1 MNHEY and CDR2 SMNVEV (reference sequence). Losses at the gene ends were 4 bases for V and 3 bases for J; bases not matched to a gene: 9. The length of the CDR3 is 16 residues. The CDR3: CASSSILADRYNEQFF. The CDR3 nucleotides read TGTGCCAGCAGTTCTATTCTAGCGGACCGCTACAATGAGCAGTTCTTC.

The chain has TRBV25-1 and TRBJ2-4; 10 bases line up with TRBD2. The V and J ends lost 4 bases and 7 bases, in that order; junction bases with no gene match: 16. This CDR3 region has 18 residues. Germline values: CDR1 MGHDK, CDR2 SYGVNS. CDR3 residues: CASSAPLTAGGPGNIQYF. The CDR3 DNA is TGTGCCAGCAGTGCCCCCCTCACAGCGGGAGGGCCGGGGAACATTCAGTACTTC.

This clonotype was recorded many times. The gene calls are TRBV5-1 and TRBJ2-7; 8 bases match TRBD2. The J segment lost 2 bases and the V segment lost 4 bases, leaving 8 bases of the junction unmatched. Germline V gene sequence: CDR1 SGHRS, CDR2 YFSETQ. CDR3 size: 15 residues. The CDR3 sequence: CASSPLAGKTYEQYF. CDR3 nucleotide sequence: TGCGCCAGCAGCCCCTTAGCGGGAAAGACCTACGAGCAGTACTTC.

This clonotype has only a few counts. The gene calls are TRBV5-1 and TRBJ2-1; 9 bases align to TRBD2. J was trimmed by 8 bases and V by 4 bases; bases with no gene match: 16. This CDR3 has 17 amino acids. Germline CDR1 SGHRS, CDR2 YFSETQ. CDR3 amino acids: CASSTVTSGGPWDEQFF. The CDR3 DNA sequence: TGCGCCAGCAGCACGGTGACTAGCGGAGGGCCTTGGGATGAGCAGTTCTTC.

This chain joins TRBV4-1 and TRBJ2-3, with a weak D call TRBD2 (7 bases). V was cut by 0 bases and J by 2 bases, with 30 bases left in between. There are 22 residues in the CDR3. CDR1 and CDR2 from the germline V gene are MGHRA and YSYEKL. The CDR3 bases are TGCGCCAGCAGCCAAGATCAGGTTCAGGGGCGGGGGAGCCACCTTACCACAGATACGCAGTATTTT. Translation gives CASSQDQVQGRGSHLTTDTQYF.

This clonotype was detected ten times or more. The CDR3 region has the DNA TGTGCCAGCAGCGTAGAAGCGCGGGATGAGCAGTTCTTC. This sequence encodes CASSVEARDEQFF. The V and J genes are TRBV9 and TRBJ2-1; D may be TRBD2 (5 bases). The CDR3 totals 13 residues. CDR1 is SGDLS and CDR2 is YYNGEE in the germline V gene. The V and J ends lost 0 bases and 8 bases respectively, with 9 bases between them.

The V gene is TRBV6-5, the J gene TRBJ1-4; D call uncertain. Trimming cost V 4 bases and J 9 bases, with 15 bases left between them. The CDR3 consists of 14 residues. The germline V gene has CDR1 MNHEY and CDR2 SVGAGI. CDR3 sequence: CASSSHRLRKKLFF. The CDR3, as DNA: TGTGCCAGCAGTTCACACCGCCTTCGGAAAAAACTGTTTTTT.

The chain links TRBV6-2 or TRBV6-3 to TRBJ2-2; D is ambiguous. The germline V gene encodes CDR1 MNHEY and CDR2 SVGEGT. V was pared by 2 bases and J by 5 bases, with 6 bases between. The CDR3 totals 13 residues. The CDR3 DNA follows: TGTGCCAGCAGTTACATGGGTACCGGGGAGCTGTTTTTT. It codes for CASSYMGTGELFF.

At least ten counts were recorded for this clonotype. The J gene is TRBJ2-7, the V gene TRBV12-3 or TRBV12-4; 12 nucleotides line up with TRBD2. The CDR3 has 14 residues. The V gene end was trimmed by 7 bases and the J gene end by 5 bases; junction bases not matched to a gene: 6. CDR3: CASTRGLAGDEQYF. The CDR3 DNA is TGTGCCAGCACTAGGGGACTAGCGGGTGACGAGCAGTACTTC.

This clonotype was seen only a few times. This chain connects TRBV21-1 to TRBJ2-4; TRBD2, the D gene given by the table, was not confirmed from the DNA. TRBV21-1 is listed as a pseudogene. The CDR3 is 19 residues long. The CDR3 sequence is CASSKPPRERVSAKNIQYF. The CDR3 nucleotides read TGTGCCAGCAGCAAACCACCCCGCGAGCGCGTGTCAGCCAAAAACATTCAGTACTTC.

This clonotype occurred many times. The V call is TRBV12-3 or TRBV12-4, the J call TRBJ2-1, with 7 bases aligning to TRBD1. This CDR3 region has 10 residues. The trim removed 6 bases at V and 10 bases at J, leaving 0 bases unmatched. CDR3 in DNA: TGTGCCAGCAGGACAGGGGAGCAGTTCTTC. Its translation: CASRTGEQFF.

The chain joins TRBV20-1 to TRBJ2-7; TRBD1 agrees at 9 bases. This CDR3 comprises 19 residues. J was trimmed by 0 bases and V by 5 bases; bases with no gene match: 20. CDR1 and CDR2 from the germline V gene are DFQATT and SNEGSKA (reference sequence). The CDR3 bases are TGCAGTGCTCCACATACCGGGACAGGGCCCCTCATAAGCTCCTACGAGCAGTACTTC. Its translation: CSAPHTGTGPLISSYEQYF.